This entry features one T cell receptor (beta chain) sequence. This entry comes from a study of blood T cell repertoires in COVID-19. About the study: Sites across the United States, Italy and Spain contributed samples from acute and convalescent COVID-19. In each case, the material was cDNA or gDNA derived from T cells, B-cell-depleted T cells, or PBMCs.

In the study's own analysis: Reference gene primers were amplified, and this amplification served to estimate nucleated cell counts. Profiled with immunoSEQ multiplex PCR; TCRdb holds only in-frame clones, not every one. That table supplies the V and J calls and clone size; D and trimming were determined from the DNA. The sample lists almost 50,000 clones, 84% occurring once. V lost 9 bases, J lost 5 bases, and 11 bases lay in between. Germline V CDR1 and CDR2: LNHDA, SQIVND (reference sequence). The CDR3 is made up of 12 amino acids. Source material: peripheral blood. The receptor was derived from a man aged 50 or older with acute or convalescent COVID-19. This chain uses TRBV19 with TRBJ1-5, with a weak D call TRBD1 (6 bases). CDR3 in DNA: TGTGCCAGCGTGGACAGAGATCAGCCCCAGCATTTT. Translating it yields CASVDRDQPQHF.